This T cell receptor beta chain was profiled in a study of blood T cell repertoires in COVID-19. Study details: Specimens from acute and convalescent COVID-19 originated in the United States, Italy and Spain. The cDNA or gDNA used as material had been derived from T cells, B-cell-depleted T cells, or PBMCs.

Trimming removed 3 bases from V and 1 base from J, with 10 bases in between. Germline CDR1 KGHSH, CDR2 LQKENI. The CDR3 contains 16 residues. Per the original data handling: By means of reference gene primer amplification, nucleated cell counts were estimated. Clones were sequenced by immunoSEQ multiplex PCR, and TCRdb holds only the in-frame ones, with some missing. V and J calls and clone size follow that table, whereas D and trimming were derived from the DNA. The sample includes about 110,000 clones, 72% of them seen just once. The source of this sequence is a woman in her sixties or seventies with acute or convalescent COVID-19. This chain connects TRBV18 to TRBJ2-6; D unclear. Sequenced: peripheral blood. CDR3 amino acids: CASSPAALSGANVLTF. Written as DNA, the CDR3 is TGTGCCAGCTCACCGGCCGCTCTGTCTGGGGCCAACGTCCTGACTTTC.